Sequencing of this TCR beta chain was carried out in a study of beta chain features in type 1 diabetes. Sorted populations were all over 98% pure. CDR1 and CDR2 from the germline V gene are KGHSH and LQKENI. V lost 6 bases and J lost 0, with 6 bases in between. CDR3 length: 14 residues. By share, this clone ranks as medium-sized. The antigen is unknown. The identical CDR3 is also encoded by other nucleotide sequences in the sample. The isolated RNA, all of it, was reverse transcribed, so expressed TCRB transcripts were what got sequenced. Libraries were prepared by immunoSEQ multiplex PCR; TCRdb keeps only in-frame clonotypes and omits some of them. The data contain 330,000 or so clones, around 15% of them singletons. Study-level results: There were fewer insertions and more deletions at the VDJ junctions of type 1 diabetes patients.

Sequencing was done on a sample of central memory CD4+ T cells from blood. The sequence was collected from a man under 40 in good health. This sequence joins TRBV18 and TRBJ2-6; no clear D gene. The CDR3 reads CASSRPSGANVLTF. In DNA, the CDR3 is TGTGCCAGCTCCCGTCCCTCTGGGGCCAACGTCCTGACTTTC.